The present T cell receptor beta chain was sequenced within a study of blood T cells in healthy people across ages. General study points: While age rose, TCR beta diversity per million T cells dropped in a roughly linear way.

Turning to this clonotype: Its antigen is undetermined.

Germline assignment: CDR1 DFQATT and CDR2 SNEGSKA (reference sequence). The CDR3 runs 13 residues. V lost 2 bases and J lost 6; bases outside the gene matches: 6. A second PCR, run for about 7 to 12 cycles, used a sample-barcoded 5' primer plus a J-beta primer mix. From the 5' RACE reads, TCRdb called clonotypes with MiXCR, one entry per CDR3 protein. The sample gives hundreds of thousands of distinct CDR3 sequences, around half of which show up once; around 23% is in the top ten. The specimen sequenced was blood. This receptor was obtained from a man older than 75 in good health. The chain combines TRBV20-1 with TRBJ1-2; TRBD1 matches 7 bases. CDR3: CSARPRGKNGYTF. CDR3 nucleotide sequence: TGCAGTGCTAGACCCAGGGGGAAGAATGGCTACACCTTC.